This TCR beta chain was observed in a study of blood T cell repertoires in COVID-19. Background on the study: Sites in the United States, Italy and Spain provided acute and convalescent COVID-19 samples. PBMCs, B-cell-depleted T cells, or T cells provided the cDNA or gDNA that made up the material.

Those enrolled in Seattle joined during active infection and were followed longitudinally afterward. V was trimmed by 1 base and J by 10 bases, leaving 5 bases between them. The germline V gene encodes CDR1 LGHDT and CDR2 YNNKEL (reference sequence). The CDR3 covers 11 residues. Authors' methods: Using reference gene primer amplification, nucleated cell counts were estimated. Generated by immunoSEQ multiplex PCR, the TCRdb table keeps only in-frame clones and is missing some. V and J calls and clone size come straight from that table; D and trimming were deduced from the DNA. The table includes more than 250,000 clones, just under 90% detected once.

This receptor was identified in a woman between 50 and 59 years old with COVID-19, enrolled during active disease. Sample: peripheral blood. The chain combines TRBV3-1 (or the pseudogene TRBV3-2) with TRBJ2-1; TRBD1 is a possible D gene (5 bases). CDR3 sequence reads: CASSQAGEQFF. The CDR3 DNA follows: TGTGCCAGCAGCCAAGCAGGGGAGCAGTTCTTC.